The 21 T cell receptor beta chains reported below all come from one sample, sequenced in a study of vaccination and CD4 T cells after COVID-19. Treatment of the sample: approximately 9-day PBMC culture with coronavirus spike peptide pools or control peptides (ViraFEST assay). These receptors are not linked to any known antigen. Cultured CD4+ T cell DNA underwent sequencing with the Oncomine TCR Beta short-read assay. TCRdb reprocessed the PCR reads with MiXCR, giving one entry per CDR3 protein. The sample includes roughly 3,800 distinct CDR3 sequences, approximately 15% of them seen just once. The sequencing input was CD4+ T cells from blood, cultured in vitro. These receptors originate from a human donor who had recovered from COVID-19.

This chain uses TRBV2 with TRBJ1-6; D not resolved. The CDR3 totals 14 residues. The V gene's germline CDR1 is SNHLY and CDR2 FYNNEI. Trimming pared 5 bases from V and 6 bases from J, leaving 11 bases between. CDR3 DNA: TGTGCCAGCAGTACTAGACCGTTTAATTCACCCCTCCACTTT. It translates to CASSTRPFNSPLHF.

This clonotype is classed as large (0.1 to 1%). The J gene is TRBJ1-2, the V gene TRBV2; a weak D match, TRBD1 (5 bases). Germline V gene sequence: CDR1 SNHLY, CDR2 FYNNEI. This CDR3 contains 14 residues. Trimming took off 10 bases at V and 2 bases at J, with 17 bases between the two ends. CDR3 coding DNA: TGTGCCAACAAAAAAGGGGCTGCAAACTATGGCTACACCTTC. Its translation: CANKKGAANYGYTF.

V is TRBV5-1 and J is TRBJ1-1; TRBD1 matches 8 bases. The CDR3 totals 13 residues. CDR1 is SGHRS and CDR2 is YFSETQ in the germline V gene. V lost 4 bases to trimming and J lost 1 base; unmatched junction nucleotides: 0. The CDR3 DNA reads TGCGCCAGCAGCACAGGGGGGAACACTGAAGCTTTCTTT. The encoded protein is CASSTGGNTEAFF.

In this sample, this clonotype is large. The CDR3 nucleotides are TGCAGTGCTAAAACAACAGGGAATCAGCCCCAGCATTTT. The encoded protein is CSAKTTGNQPQHF. The chain combines TRBV20-1 with TRBJ1-5, with TRBD1 as a possible D gene (6 bases). Trimming stripped 4 bases from V and 4 bases from J, with 11 bases between. The germline CDR1 and CDR2 sequences are DFQATT and SNEGSKA (reference sequence). This CDR3 comprises 13 residues.

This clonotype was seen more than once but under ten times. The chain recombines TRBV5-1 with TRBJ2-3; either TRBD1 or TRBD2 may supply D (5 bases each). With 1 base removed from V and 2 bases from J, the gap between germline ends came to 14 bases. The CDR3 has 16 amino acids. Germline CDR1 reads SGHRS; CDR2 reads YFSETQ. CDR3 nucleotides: TGCGCCAGCAGCTTGTCGGGGACGGTTATCACAGATACGCAGTATTTT. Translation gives CASSLSGTVITDTQYF.

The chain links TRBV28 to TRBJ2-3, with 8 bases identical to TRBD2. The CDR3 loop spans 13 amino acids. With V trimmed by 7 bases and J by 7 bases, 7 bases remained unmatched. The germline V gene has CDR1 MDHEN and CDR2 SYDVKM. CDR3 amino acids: CASTGIAGNTQYF. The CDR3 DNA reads TGTGCCAGCACGGGTATAGCGGGAAATACGCAGTATTTT.

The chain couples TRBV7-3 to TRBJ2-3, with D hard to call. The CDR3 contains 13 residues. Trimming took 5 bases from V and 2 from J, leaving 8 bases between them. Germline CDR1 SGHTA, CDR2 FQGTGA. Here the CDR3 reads CASSPDHTDTQYF. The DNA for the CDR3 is TGTGCCAGCAGCCCCGACCACACAGATACGCAGTATTTT.

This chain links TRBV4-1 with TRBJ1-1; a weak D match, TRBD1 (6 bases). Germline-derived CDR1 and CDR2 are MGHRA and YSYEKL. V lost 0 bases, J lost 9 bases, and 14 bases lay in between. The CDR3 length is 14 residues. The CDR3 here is CASSQDRGRDKAFF. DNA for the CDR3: TGCGCCAGCAGCCAAGATAGGGGGAGGGATAAAGCTTTCTTT.

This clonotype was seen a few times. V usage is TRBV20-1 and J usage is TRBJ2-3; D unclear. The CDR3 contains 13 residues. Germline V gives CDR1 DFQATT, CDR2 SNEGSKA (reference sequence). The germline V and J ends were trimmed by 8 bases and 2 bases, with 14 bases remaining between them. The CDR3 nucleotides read TGCAGTCGCCTAGGACCTCTCACAGATACGCAGTATTTT. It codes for CSRLGPLTDTQYF.

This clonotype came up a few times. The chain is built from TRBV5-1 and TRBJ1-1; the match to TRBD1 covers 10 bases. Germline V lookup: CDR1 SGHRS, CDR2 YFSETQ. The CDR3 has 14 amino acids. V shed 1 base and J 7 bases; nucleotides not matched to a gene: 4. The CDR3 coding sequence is TGCGCCAGCAGCTTGTCCGGGACAGGGGATGAAGCTTTCTTT. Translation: CASSLSGTGDEAFF.

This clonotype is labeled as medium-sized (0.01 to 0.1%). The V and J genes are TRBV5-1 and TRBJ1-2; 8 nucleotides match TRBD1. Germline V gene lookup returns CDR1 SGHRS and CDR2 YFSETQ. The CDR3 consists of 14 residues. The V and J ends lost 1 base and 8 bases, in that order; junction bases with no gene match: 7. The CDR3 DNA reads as TGCGCCAGCAGCTTGACAGGGGGTGTTGAGGGCTACACCTTC. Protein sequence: CASSLTGGVEGYTF.

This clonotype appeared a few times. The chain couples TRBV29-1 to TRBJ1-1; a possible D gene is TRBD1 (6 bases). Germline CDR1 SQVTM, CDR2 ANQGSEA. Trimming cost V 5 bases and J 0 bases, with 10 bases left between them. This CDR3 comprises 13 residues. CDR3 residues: CSVNRVMNTEAFF. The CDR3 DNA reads TGCAGCGTTAACAGGGTCATGAACACTGAAGCTTTCTTT.

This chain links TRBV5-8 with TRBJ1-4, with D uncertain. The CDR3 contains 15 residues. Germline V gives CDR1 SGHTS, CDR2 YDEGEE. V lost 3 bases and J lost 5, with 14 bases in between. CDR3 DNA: TGTGCCAGCAGCTCGGACTTAGGAGGCAATGAAAAACTGTTTTTT. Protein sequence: CASSSDLGGNEKLFF.

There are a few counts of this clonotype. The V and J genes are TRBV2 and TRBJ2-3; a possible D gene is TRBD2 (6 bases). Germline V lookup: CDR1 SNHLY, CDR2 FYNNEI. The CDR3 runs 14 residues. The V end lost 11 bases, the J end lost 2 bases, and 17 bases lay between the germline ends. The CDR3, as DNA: TGTGCCGGGAACCGGGACTTCTCCACAGATACGCAGTATTTT. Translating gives CAGNRDFSTDTQYF.

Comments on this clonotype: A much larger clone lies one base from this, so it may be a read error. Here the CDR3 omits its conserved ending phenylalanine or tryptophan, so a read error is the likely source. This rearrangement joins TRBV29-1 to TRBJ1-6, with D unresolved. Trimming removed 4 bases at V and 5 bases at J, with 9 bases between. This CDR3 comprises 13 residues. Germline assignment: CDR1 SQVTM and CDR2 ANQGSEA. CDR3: CSVGGSNNSPLHS. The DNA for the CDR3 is TGCAGCGTTGGAGGCAGTAATAATTCACCCCTCCACTCT.

CDR3 residues: CASTTSGSTDTQYF. Here the CDR3 DNA reads TGTGCCAGCACCACTAGCGGTAGCACAGATACGCAGTATTTT. The chain uses TRBV12-3 or TRBV12-4 and TRBJ2-3, with 8 bases identical to TRBD2. CDR3 length equals 14 residues. With V trimmed by 7 bases and J by 0 bases, 3 bases remained unmatched.

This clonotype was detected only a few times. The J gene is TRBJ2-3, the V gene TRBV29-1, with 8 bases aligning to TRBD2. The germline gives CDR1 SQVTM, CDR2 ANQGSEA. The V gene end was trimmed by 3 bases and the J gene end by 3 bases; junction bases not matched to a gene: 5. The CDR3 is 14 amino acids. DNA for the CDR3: TGCAGCGTTGATTACGGGGGGGGGACAGATACGCAGTATTTT. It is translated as CSVDYGGGTDTQYF.

The CDR3 DNA is TGTGCCAGCAGCGTAGGGACGATGAACACTGAAGCTTTCTTT. Translating it yields CASSVGTMNTEAFF. The chain links TRBV9 to TRBJ1-1; D is unclear. The V gene's germline CDR1 is SGDLS and CDR2 YYNGEE. V lost 0 bases and J lost 0, with 6 bases in between. The CDR3 consists of 14 residues. Full variable domain (missing parts from reference TRBV9 and TRBJ1-1): DSGVTQTPKHLITATGQRVTLRCSPRSGDLSVYWYQQSLDQGLQFLIQYYNGEERAKGNILERFSAQQFPDLHSELNLSSLELGDSALYFCASSVGTMNTEAFFGQGTRLTVV.

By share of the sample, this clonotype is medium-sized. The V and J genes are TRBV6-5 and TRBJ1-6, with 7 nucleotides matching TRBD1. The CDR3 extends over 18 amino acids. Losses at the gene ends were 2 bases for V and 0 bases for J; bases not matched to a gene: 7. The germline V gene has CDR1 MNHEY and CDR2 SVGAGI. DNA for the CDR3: TGTGCCAGCAGTTACGGAGGACAGGAGAGCTCCTATAATTCACCCCTCCACTTT. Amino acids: CASSYGGQESSYNSPLHF.

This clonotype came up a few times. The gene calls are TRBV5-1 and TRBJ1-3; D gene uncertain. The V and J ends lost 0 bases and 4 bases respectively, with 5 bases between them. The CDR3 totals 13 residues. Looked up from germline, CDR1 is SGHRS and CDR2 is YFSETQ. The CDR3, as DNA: TGCGCCAGCAGCTTGGCGAGGGGAAACACCATATATTTT. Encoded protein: CASSLARGNTIYF.

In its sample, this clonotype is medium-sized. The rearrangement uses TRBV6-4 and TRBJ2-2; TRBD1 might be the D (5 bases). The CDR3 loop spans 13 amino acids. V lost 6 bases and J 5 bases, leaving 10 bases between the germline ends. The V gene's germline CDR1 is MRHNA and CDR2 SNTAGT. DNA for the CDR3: TGTGCCAGCAGACCCGACAGTACCGGGGAGCTGTTTTTT. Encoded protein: CASRPDSTGELFF.